Listed here are 21 T cell receptor beta chains from one sample, sequenced in a study of T cells in localized non-small cell lung cancer. Here immunoSEQ multiplex PCR was the method, and the copy in TCRdb shows in-frame clones only, minus some. The sample includes a few thousand clones, around 25% of them seen just once. The sample here was lung tumor tissue, taken before any cancer treatment. The receptors originated from a male donor aged 60 or over with stage I lung adenocarcinoma.

The sample holds a few counts of this clone. The chain joins TRBV6-8 to TRBJ1-2; 9 positions agree with TRBD1. Germline loops: CDR1 MNHGY, CDR2 SAAAGT. There are 13 residues in the CDR3. With V trimmed by 10 bases and J by 10 bases, 13 bases remained unmatched. DNA of the CDR3: TGTGCCATAAAACAAGGACAGGGGTTGGCCTACACCTTC. Its translation is CAIKQGQGLAYTF.

This clone was detected only a few times. CDR3 DNA sequence: TGCGCCAGCAGCCAAGATGGGCAGTATGGCTACACCTTC. Its translation is CASSQDGQYGYTF. The V and J genes are TRBV23-1 and TRBJ1-2, with unresolved D. TRBV23-1 is marked as an open reading frame, function uncertain. This CDR3 is built from 13 residues. The V end lost 6 bases, the J end lost 5 bases, and 13 bases lay between the germline ends.

For the CDR3, the DNA is TGTGCCAGTAGTAGACGGGACCGAAAAGAAAATAATCAGCCCCAGCATTTT. This codes for CASSRRDRKENNQPQHF. The V gene is TRBV19, the J gene TRBJ1-5; tentatively, D is TRBD1 (5 bases). CDR1 is LNHDA, CDR2 SQIVND, per germline (reference sequence). The germline V and J ends were trimmed by 4 bases and 4 bases, with 20 bases remaining between them. The CDR3 totals 17 residues.

This chain joins TRBV28 and TRBJ1-2, with D uncertain. The V end was cut by 6 bases, the J end by 8 bases, with 16 bases between. This CDR3 comprises 13 residues. The germline CDR1 and CDR2 sequences are MDHEN and SYDVKM. CDR3 nucleotide sequence: TGTGCCAGCAGCCCGACCTGGGTGGGGGGCTACACCTTC. This gives the protein CASSPTWVGGYTF.

The sample holds a few counts of this clone. This chain uses TRBV2 with TRBJ2-5; no reliable D call. Germline V gene sequence: CDR1 SNHLY, CDR2 FYNNEI. This CDR3 contains 15 residues. The V gene lost 6 bases and the J gene lost 5 bases, with 19 bases spanning the gap. The CDR3 is CASSIGPAGRETQYF. The CDR3 DNA reads TGTGCCAGCAGCATCGGGCCCGCTGGGCGGGAGACCCAGTACTTC. Full variable domain (rest looked up from reference TRBV2 and TRBJ2-5): EPEVTQTPSHQVTQMGQEVILRCVPISNHLYFYWYRQILGQKVEFLVSFYNNEISEKSEIFDDQFSVERPDGSNFTLKIRSTKLEDSAMYFCASSIGPAGRETQYFGPGTRLLVL.

This clone was observed a few times. The J gene is TRBJ2-7, the V gene TRBV9; perhaps D is TRBD1 or TRBD2 (5 bases each). Per the germline V gene, CDR1 is SGDLS and CDR2 is YYNGEE. V lost 4 bases to trimming and J lost 4 bases, with 24 bases between them. CDR3 size: 17 residues. The CDR3 spells CASSPQIRDGSVYEQYF. The CDR3 coding sequence is TGTGCCAGCAGCCCCCAAATCCGGGACGGTTCTGTTTACGAGCAGTACTTC.

In this sample, this clone turned up a few times. The V call is TRBV6-8, the J call TRBJ1-1; the D gene is possibly TRBD1 (5 bases). The CDR3 has 12 amino acids. CDR1 MNHGY and CDR2 SAAAGT come from the germline V gene. Between the trimmed V and J ends, which lost 6 bases and 7 bases, there was a span of 12 bases. CDR3 residues: CASRQGGDEAFF. The CDR3 nucleotides are TGTGCCAGCAGGCAGGGAGGTGATGAAGCTTTCTTT.

The chain joins TRBV28 to TRBJ1-2; tentative D call: TRBD1 (6 bases). The germline V gene encodes CDR1 MDHEN and CDR2 SYDVKM. Trimming stripped 7 bases from V and 4 bases from J, with 16 bases between. This CDR3 has 14 residues. CDR3 region: CASTLAAGAYGYTF. CDR3 nucleotide sequence: TGTGCCAGCACCCTTGCCGCAGGGGCCTATGGCTACACCTTC.

The chain joins TRBV29-1 to TRBJ2-5, with D possibly being TRBD2 (6 bases). V was trimmed by 8 bases and J by 5 bases, leaving 18 bases between them. Germline V lookup: CDR1 SQVTM, CDR2 ANQGSEA. This CDR3 has 13 amino acids. The CDR3 DNA reads as TGCAGCTCCCAAGGATCGAGCGGGGAGACCCAGTACTTC. Translated: CSSQGSSGETQYF.

This clone was seen more than once but under ten times. V and J are TRBV11-3 and TRBJ1-3, with D tentatively TRBD1 (5 bases). This CDR3 has 15 amino acids. The germline V gene encodes CDR1 SGHNT and CDR2 YENEEA. The germline V and J ends were trimmed by 6 bases and 3 bases, with 15 bases remaining between them. This CDR3 is CASSPRGSFGNTIYF. The DNA of the CDR3 is TGTGCCAGCAGTCCCCGGGGGAGCTTTGGAAACACCATATATTTT.

This chain joins TRBV10-2 and TRBJ2-7, with D hard to call. The germline V gene has CDR1 WSHSY and CDR2 SAAADI. The V gene lost 8 bases and the J gene lost 2 bases, with 13 bases spanning the gap. The length of the CDR3 is 13 residues. The CDR3 sequence is CASLSGSPYEQYF. CDR3 DNA sequence: TGCGCCAGCCTAAGTGGCAGCCCCTACGAGCAGTACTTC.

By sample share, this clone is medium-sized. The CDR3 DNA reads TGTGCCAGCAGAGAGAGACGGGACAGGGTTTACCTCGTTAGCAATCAGCCCCAGCATTTT. Encoded protein: CASRERRDRVYLVSNQPQHF. The chain has TRBV6-8 and TRBJ1-5, with 9 bases lining up with TRBD1. The CDR3 sequence is 20 residues long. V lost 6 bases, J lost 0 bases, and 18 bases stayed unmatched. CDR1 and CDR2 from the germline V gene are MNHGY and SAAAGT.

V is TRBV6-8 and J is TRBJ2-3; 8 nucleotides agree with TRBD2. Germline V gene lookup returns CDR1 MNHGY and CDR2 SAAAGT. CDR3 length equals 13 residues. The V gene end was trimmed by 7 bases and the J gene end by 15 bases; junction bases not matched to a gene: 15. In DNA, the CDR3 is TGTGCCAGCACCCGAGCCGGGGGGACTAGAAGCTATTTT. Translating gives CASTRAGGTRSYF.

This clone has a handful of counts. V gene TRBV6-8 combines with J gene TRBJ2-7; 7 nucleotides match TRBD1. V shed 7 bases and J 1 base; nucleotides not matched to a gene: 10. Germline CDR1 reads MNHGY; CDR2 reads SAAAGT. This CDR3 is built from 15 residues. For the CDR3, the DNA is TGTGCCAGCAATACCCCGGGACAGTCATCCTACGAGCAGTACTTC. It specifies CASNTPGQSSYEQYF.

The rearrangement uses TRBV9 and TRBJ2-1; 13 nucleotides line up with TRBD2. Germline CDR1 is SGDLS and CDR2 is YYNGEE. The CDR3 runs 16 residues. J gave up 8 bases and V 4 bases, and 9 bases lay outside the gene matches. The CDR3 sequence: CASSQTFGLAGDEQFF. The CDR3 bases are TGTGCCAGCAGCCAGACCTTCGGACTAGCGGGAGATGAGCAGTTCTTC. Combining the CDR3 with reference TRBV9 and TRBJ2-1 gives the whole variable domain DSGVTQTPKHLITATGQRVTLRCSPRSGDLSVYWYQQSLDQGLQFLIQYYNGEERAKGNILERFSAQQFPDLHSELNLSSLELGDSALYFCASSQTFGLAGDEQFFGPGTRLTVL.

The chain couples TRBV19 to TRBJ2-7; a possible D gene is TRBD2 (5 bases). The CDR3 is 14 amino acids. V lost 3 bases to trimming and J lost 1 base, with 10 bases between them. In germline, CDR1 is LNHDA, CDR2 SQIVND (reference sequence). In DNA form, the CDR3 reads TGTGCCAGTAGTATCGGACGGGAATCCTACGAGCAGTACTTC. It encodes CASSIGRESYEQYF.

The chain's CDR3 is CASSQGGGTGDYREQYF. DNA for the CDR3: TGCGCCAGCAGCCAAGGGGGAGGGACAGGGGATTATAGGGAGCAGTACTTC. V usage is TRBV4-1 and J usage is TRBJ2-7; 10 nucleotides match TRBD1. CDR3 length: 17 residues. The germline V gene encodes CDR1 MGHRA and CDR2 YSYEKL. V shed 1 base and J 7 bases; nucleotides not matched to a gene: 13.

CDR3 amino acids: CASSFGAGETDTQYF. The CDR3 DNA follows: TGTGCCAGCAGCTTCGGGGCGGGTGAAACAGATACGCAGTATTTT. V is TRBV11-3 and J is TRBJ2-3; D might be TRBD1 or TRBD2, each matching 5 bases. Trimming pared 3 bases from V and 3 bases from J, leaving 13 bases between. The CDR3 is made up of 15 amino acids. The germline CDR1 and CDR2 sequences are SGHNT and YENEEA.

The chain combines TRBV19 with TRBJ2-7; unclear D gene. Per the germline V gene, CDR1 is LNHDA and CDR2 is SQIVND (reference sequence). Trimming removed 2 bases at V and 6 bases at J, with 11 bases between. This CDR3 spans 13 amino acids. CDR3 coding DNA: TGTGCCAGTAGTATACTCCCTGAGACCGAGCAGTACTTC. Protein sequence: CASSILPETEQYF.

This clone has only one observation. The chain recombines TRBV10-1 with TRBJ2-1; D is unclear. This CDR3 is built from 12 residues. Germline-derived CDR1 and CDR2 are WNHNN and SYGVQD (reference sequence). Trimming removed 2 bases from V and 5 bases from J, with 4 bases in between. The CDR3 is CASSERNNEQFF. The CDR3 bases are TGCGCCAGCAGTGAGCGTAACAATGAGCAGTTCTTC.

The V call is TRBV29-1, the J call TRBJ1-5; D unresolved. The CDR3 loop spans 13 amino acids. The germline V and J ends were trimmed by 7 bases and 0 bases, with 10 bases remaining between them. Germline V gene data show CDR1 as SQVTM and CDR2 as ANQGSEA. CDR3 DNA: TGCAGCGCTGTAGAAAATAGCAATCAGCCCCAGCATTTT. Its translation is CSAVENSNQPQHF.